Listed below are T cell receptor beta chains from one sample, sequenced in a study of blood T cell repertoires in COVID-19. Profiled with immunoSEQ multiplex PCR; TCRdb holds only in-frame clones, not every one. There are tens of thousands of clones in the sample; about nine tenths occur only once, and 25% to 35% lies in the top ten. The specimen sequenced was peripheral blood. These receptors all stem from a man aged 50 to 59 with active or convalescent COVID-19. Each CDR3 is given with its conserved first and last residue. D genes are given only for firm matches. Clone size is shown for a subset of rows, as once, few, many or a class of expanded clone.

DNA: TGTGCCAGCAGCTTCTCCTTTGTCGGACAGGAAACCAATGAGCAGTTCTTC; CDR3: CASSFSFVGQETNEQFF; length: 17; size: .; J: TRBJ2-1; D: TRBD1; V: TRBV2
DNA: TGTGCCAGCAGTTACGTAGACGAGCAGTACTTC; CDR3: CASSYVDEQYF; length: 11; size: once; J: TRBJ2-7; D: .; V: TRBV6-6
DNA: TGTGCCAGCAGCGGGACGGGACACCTGAACACCGGGGAGCTGTTTTTT; CDR3: CASSGTGHLNTGELFF; length: 16; size: .; J: TRBJ2-2; D: .; V: TRBV9
DNA: TGCGCCAGCAGCCTAACCTACAGGGCATTGAACACCGGGGAGCTGTTTTTT; CDR3: CASSLTYRALNTGELFF; length: 17; size: .; J: TRBJ2-2; D: .; V: TRBV4-3
DNA: TGTGCCACCAGTGAGCCCCTAGCGGGGGCGTCAGATACGCAGTATTTT; CDR3: CATSEPLAGASDTQYF; length: 16; size: .; J: TRBJ2-3; D: TRBD2; V: TRBV24-1
DNA: TGTGCCAGCAGCCCACAGACAGGGGTAAACACTGAAGCTTTCTTT; CDR3: CASSPQTGVNTEAFF; length: 15; size: .; J: TRBJ1-1; D: TRBD1; V: TRBV7-9
DNA: TGTGCCAGTAGTGTGACAGGGATCTATGGCTACACCTTC; CDR3: CASSVTGIYGYTF; length: 13; size: .; J: TRBJ1-2; D: TRBD1; V: TRBV19
DNA: TGTGCCAGCAGTTTGGACAGGGGAGGGGACGAGCAGTACTTC; CDR3: CASSLDRGGDEQYF; length: 14; size: many; J: TRBJ2-7; D: TRBD1; V: TRBV2
DNA: TGTGCCTGGAGGAAGCCCGGGTCCGGAGTTGGAGCTTTCTTT; CDR3: CAWRKPGSGVGAFF; length: 14; size: .; J: TRBJ1-1; D: .; V: TRBV30
DNA: TGTGCCAGCAGTGACGGTCTAGGCGGGGAGCTGTTTTTT; CDR3: CASSDGLGGELFF; length: 13; size: .; J: TRBJ2-2; D: .; V: TRBV6-4
DNA: TGTGCCATCATTCGGGACACTCGTTTTGATGGCTACACCTTC; CDR3: CAIIRDTRFDGYTF; length: 14; size: .; J: TRBJ1-2; D: .; V: TRBV2
DNA: TGTGCCAGCTCAGGGACAGCTAATCAGCCCCAGCATTTT; CDR3: CASSGTANQPQHF; length: 13; size: once; J: TRBJ1-5; D: TRBD1; V: TRBV18
DNA: TGTGCCAGCAGCCAACTGGACCGGGACAGGACGGCCCCCCTCCACTTT; CDR3: CASSQLDRDRTAPLHF; length: 16; size: .; J: TRBJ1-6; D: TRBD1; V: TRBV14
DNA: TGCAGCGTTCACGATCAGCCGGGACAGGGGGGAGTCACTGAAGCTTTCTTT; CDR3: CSVHDQPGQGGVTEAFF; length: 17; size: .; J: TRBJ1-1; D: TRBD1; V: TRBV29-1
DNA: TGTGCCATAAACCGGGGGGCAGCGTCTAGCGGGATAAGCCACAATGAGCAGTTCTTC; CDR3: CAINRGAASSGISHNEQFF; length: 19; size: .; J: TRBJ2-1; D: TRBD2; V: TRBV15
DNA: TGTGCCAGCAGCGCCTCTGGGGCGGGAGTCCCCGAGCAGTACTTC; CDR3: CASSASGAGVPEQYF; length: 15; size: .; J: TRBJ2-7; D: TRBD2; V: TRBV6-2/TRBV6-3
DNA: TGTGCCAGTAGTATAGCCGGGACAGGGGAACAGCCCCAGCATTTT; CDR3: CASSIAGTGEQPQHF; length: 15; size: .; J: TRBJ1-5; D: TRBD1; V: TRBV19
DNA: TGCGCCAGCAGGTTGACAGGGAACACTGAAGCTTTCTTT; CDR3: CASRLTGNTEAFF; length: 13; size: .; J: TRBJ1-1; D: .; V: TRBV5-1
DNA: TGTGCCTGGAGTGGGACAGGGGCATGGGGCGACCAGTACTTC; CDR3: CAWSGTGAWGDQYF; length: 14; size: .; J: TRBJ2-5; D: TRBD1; V: TRBV30
DNA: TGTGCCAGCCAAAGTAGCGGGAGTTTGGATGAGCAGTTCTTC; CDR3: CASQSSGSLDEQFF; length: 14; size: once; J: TRBJ2-1; D: TRBD2; V: TRBV4-2
DNA: TGTGCCTGGAAAACGGGACTAGCGGGAATCATGGATACGCAGTATTTT; CDR3: CAWKTGLAGIMDTQYF; length: 16; size: .; J: TRBJ2-3; D: TRBD2; V: TRBV30